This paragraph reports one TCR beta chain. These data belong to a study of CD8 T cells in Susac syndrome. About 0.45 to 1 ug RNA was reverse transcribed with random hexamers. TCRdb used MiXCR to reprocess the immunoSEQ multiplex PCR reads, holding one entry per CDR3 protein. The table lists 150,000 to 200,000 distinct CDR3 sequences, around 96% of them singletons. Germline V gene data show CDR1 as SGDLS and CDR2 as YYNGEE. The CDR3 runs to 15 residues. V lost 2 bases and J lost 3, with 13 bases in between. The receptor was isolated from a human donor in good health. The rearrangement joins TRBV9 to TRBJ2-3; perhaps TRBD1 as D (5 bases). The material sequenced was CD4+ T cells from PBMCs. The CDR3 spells CASSVGAFPTDTQYF. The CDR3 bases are TGTGCCAGCAGCGTTGGGGCCTTCCCGACAGATACGCAGTATTTT.